This TCR beta chain was captured in a study of chemoradiotherapy in HPV16-positive cancers. Repertoires were generated with immunoSEQ multiplex PCR, while TCRdb's copy carries only in-frame clones and drops some. Of tens of thousands of clones listed, over 80% are singletons. General observations from the study: The functional HPV-specific definition rests on just a couple of HPV16-positive patients. Candidate HPV-specific clones and E7-related TCR motifs grew in tumor during treatment.

V gave up 0 bases and J gave up 2 bases, with 6 bases separating them. The CDR3 runs to 14 residues. CDR1 is LGHNA and CDR2 is YSLEER in the germline V gene. Note on this clone: Its antigen is currently unknown.

The TCR sequence derives from a human donor with HPV-associated anogenital cancer. Sequencing was performed on blood, taken from a patient who underwent chemoradiotherapy. V and J are TRBV4-3 and TRBJ2-3; no definite D call. The CDR3 DNA is TGCGCCAGCAGCCAAGATCCGGACACAGATACGCAGTATTTT. Its translation is CASSQDPDTDTQYF.